These 15 T cell receptor beta chains came from one sample sequenced in a study of human T cells and chemical hapten exposure. As to time point: patch test 3, about 24 weeks after DPC sensitization. Treatment meaning: therapeutic diphenylcyclopropenone sensitization with weekly scalp DPC. TCRdb passed the RACE reads through MiXCR, listing each CDR3 protein once. This table has about 76,000 distinct CDR3 sequences, roughly 13% appearing once. Specimen: whole blood, collected in connection with sensitization to the hapten diphenylcyclopropenone (DPC). The receptor source for this set is a woman aged 50 to 60 with alopecia areata. Some clones in this sample may be carry-over from other donors' samples.

V is TRBV19 and J is TRBJ2-5; 12 positions match TRBD2. CDR3 length: 17 residues. Germline-derived CDR1 and CDR2 are LNHDA and SQIVND (reference sequence). The J segment lost 4 bases and the V segment lost 4 bases, leaving 10 bases of the junction unmatched. CDR3 sequence (DNA): TGTGCCAGTAGTACCCACCAGACTAGCGGGAGCTTAGAGACCCAGTACTTC. It is translated as CASSTHQTSGSLETQYF. The whole variable domain, remainder taken from reference TRBV19 and TRBJ2-5, is DGGITQSPKYLFRKEGQNVTLSCEQNLNHDAMYWYRQDPGQGLRLIYYSQIVNDFQKGDIAEGYSVSREKKESFPLTVTSAQKNPTAFYLCASSTHQTSGSLETQYFGPGTRLLVL.

This clonotype was seen a single time. The gene calls are TRBV9 and TRBJ1-1; D is undetermined. This CDR3 is 13 amino acids long. Per germline, CDR1 SGDLS and CDR2 YYNGEE. Trimming stripped 0 bases from V and 1 base from J, with 4 bases between. CDR3 protein: CASSVVRNTEAFF. Here the CDR3 DNA reads TGTGCCAGCAGCGTAGTACGGAACACTGAAGCTTTCTTT.

This clonotype was recorded at least ten times. The V call is TRBV29-1, the J call TRBJ1-1; no definite D call. CDR1 and CDR2 from the germline V gene are SQVTM and ANQGSEA. Trimming shortened V by 7 bases and J by 11 bases, and 17 bases separated the two germline ends. The CDR3 covers 11 residues. The CDR3, as DNA: TGCAGCGCTACGCGGGGAACCAATGCTTTCTTT. Translating it yields CSATRGTNAFF.

The table lists this clonotype with many counts. The chain recombines TRBV29-1 with TRBJ2-5, with D tentatively TRBD1 (6 bases). The CDR3 is 12 residues long. The germline V gene encodes CDR1 SQVTM and CDR2 ANQGSEA. V lost 7 bases, J lost 1 base, and 10 bases lay in between. CDR3 residues: CSDGQPQETQYF. The DNA for the CDR3 is TGCAGCGATGGACAGCCCCAAGAGACCCAGTACTTC.

The CDR3 sequence is CASSYGVENTGELFF. DNA of the CDR3: TGTGCCAGCAGTTATGGGGTTGAAAACACCGGGGAGCTGTTTTTT. This chain uses TRBV6-2 or TRBV6-3 with TRBJ2-2; D is uncertain. The CDR3 runs 15 residues. In germline, CDR1 is MNHEY, CDR2 SVGEGT. V lost 3 bases to trimming and J lost 2 bases, with 10 bases between them.

The chain is built from TRBV7-3 and TRBJ2-1; TRBD2 might be the D (6 bases). Germline V lookup: CDR1 SGHTA, CDR2 FQGTGA. There are 13 residues in the CDR3. Trimming took 5 bases from V and 4 from J, leaving 9 bases between them. DNA for the CDR3: TGTGCCAGCAGCACGGGACTTTACAATGAGCAGTTCTTC. This sequence encodes CASSTGLYNEQFF.

This clonotype showed up many times. V usage is TRBV10-3 and J usage is TRBJ1-3; tentative D call: TRBD1 (5 bases). The germline CDR1 and CDR2 sequences are ENHRY and SYGVKD. The CDR3 length is 15 residues. The ends were cut back, 3 bases at V and 4 bases at J, with 13 bases in the middle. CDR3 in amino acids: CAISDGQGIGNTIYF. CDR3 nucleotide sequence: TGTGCCATCAGTGATGGTCAGGGTATCGGAAACACCATATATTTT.

The chain employs TRBV7-7 and TRBJ1-4; 9 bases map to TRBD1. Trimming at V came to 6 bases and at J to 6 bases, leaving 5 bases not matched to a gene. CDR1 is SSHAT, CDR2 FNYEAQ, per germline (reference sequence). This CDR3 has 14 residues. The CDR3 coding sequence is TGTGCCAGCAGTCCCGGGACAGGGCATGAAAAACTGTTTTTT. This translates into CASSPGTGHEKLFF.

This clonotype was recorded many times. The chain links TRBV5-1 to TRBJ2-3, with 7 bases fitting TRBD2. Germline lookup yields CDR1 SGHRS and CDR2 YFSETQ. V lost 0 bases to trimming and J lost 5 bases; unmatched junction nucleotides: 9. The CDR3 sequence is 16 residues long. DNA of the CDR3: TGCGCCAGCAGCTTGGGATCGACTAGCCGTGGAGATACGCAGTATTTT. Translating it yields CASSLGSTSRGDTQYF.

This clonotype was picked up many times. This chain joins TRBV18 and TRBJ2-1; weak D call: TRBD2 (5 bases). Trimming cost V 1 base and J 7 bases, with 11 bases left between them. Per germline, CDR1 KGHSH and CDR2 LQKENI. The CDR3 covers 14 residues. The CDR3 here is CASSPLGRSNEQFF. CDR3 bases: TGTGCCAGCTCACCACTTGGGAGATCGAATGAGCAGTTCTTC.

This clonotype was counted many times. The rearrangement uses TRBV28 and TRBJ2-5; D not resolved. CDR1 is MDHEN, CDR2 SYDVKM, per germline. Trimming cost V 3 bases and J 0 bases, with 11 bases left between them. The CDR3 covers 15 residues. The CDR3 loop reads CASSFSDWNQETQYF. In nucleotides, the CDR3 is TGTGCCAGCAGTTTTTCCGATTGGAACCAAGAGACCCAGTACTTC.

The rearrangement links TRBV5-4 to TRBJ2-2, with TRBD1 identical over 7 bases. The CDR3 runs 15 residues. V gave up 5 bases and J gave up 2 bases; unmatched junction bases: 6. Germline loops: CDR1 SGHNT, CDR2 YYREEE (reference sequence). This CDR3 is CASRVGGVNTGELFF. In DNA form, the CDR3 reads TGTGCCAGCAGAGTAGGGGGCGTAAACACCGGGGAGCTGTTTTTT.

This clonotype has a count of ten or more. The chain couples TRBV5-1 to TRBJ1-2; D gene unclear. Germline V gives CDR1 SGHRS, CDR2 YFSETQ. V was pared by 5 bases and J by 6 bases, with 14 bases between. The CDR3 length is 13 residues. CDR3: CASRGTFRDGYTF. The CDR3 DNA follows: TGCGCCAGCAGAGGCACTTTTCGAGATGGCTACACCTTC.

Many counts were recorded for this clonotype. The rearrangement uses TRBV10-3 and TRBJ2-2; no clear D gene. This CDR3 comprises 15 residues. V shed 2 bases and J shed 0 bases, with 7 bases lying between them. Germline loops: CDR1 ENHRY, CDR2 SYGVKD. The CDR3 nucleotides read TGTGCCATCAGTGAGAGGAGCCCGAACACCGGGGAGCTGTTTTTT. Amino acids: CAISERSPNTGELFF.

This clonotype has a handful of counts. This chain links TRBV2 with TRBJ2-3; D is unclear. Germline V gene lookup returns CDR1 SNHLY and CDR2 FYNNEI. The CDR3 sequence is 13 residues long. V lost 7 bases and J 4 bases, leaving 12 bases between the germline ends. The CDR3 loop reads CASNRPPADTQYF. CDR3 in DNA: TGTGCCAGCAACCGACCCCCCGCAGATACGCAGTATTTT.